A single sample is the source of the 10 T cell receptor beta chains below, sequenced in a study of OX40 agonist ivuxolimab in advanced cancers. Clones were sequenced by immunoSEQ multiplex PCR, and TCRdb holds only the in-frame ones, with some missing. This table holds tens of thousands of clones, about 91% found once. Here the sequenced sample was CD4+ or CD8+ T cells sorted from blood, taken in a trial of the OX40 agonist ivuxolimab. Receptors originate from an adult with an advanced solid tumor such as melanoma, head and neck, liver or kidney cancer.

The V and J genes are TRBV5-1 and TRBJ2-1; 12 bases map to TRBD1. The CDR3 runs 16 residues. Germline V lookup: CDR1 SGHRS, CDR2 YFSETQ. The J segment lost 4 bases and the V segment lost 0 bases, leaving 2 bases of the junction unmatched. CDR3 in amino acids: CASSLEGQGAYNEQFF. The CDR3 nucleotides are TGCGCCAGCAGCTTGGAGGGACAGGGGGCTTACAATGAGCAGTTCTTC. Full variable domain (missing parts from reference TRBV5-1 and TRBJ2-1): KAGVTQTPRYLIKTRGQQVTLSCSPISGHRSVSWYQQTPGQGLQFLFEYFSETQRNKGNFPGRFSGRQFSNSRSEMNVSTLELGDSALYLCASSLEGQGAYNEQFFGPGTRLTVL.

The chain uses TRBV5-4 and TRBJ2-3; TRBD2 aligns across 7 bases. Germline V CDR1 and CDR2: SGHNT, YYREEE (reference sequence). J was trimmed by 0 bases and V by 0 bases; bases with no gene match: 4. The CDR3 has 16 amino acids. The CDR3 DNA reads TGTGCCAGCAGCTTGGCCTACGGGGGGAGCACAGATACGCAGTATTTT. Protein sequence: CASSLAYGGSTDTQYF.

The V and J genes are TRBV18 and TRBJ2-7; 10 nucleotides match TRBD1. J gave up 0 bases and V 3 bases, and 5 bases lay outside the gene matches. The CDR3 covers 16 residues. CDR1 and CDR2 from the germline V gene are KGHSH and LQKENI. The CDR3 reads CASSPRTGGDSYEQYF. CDR3 nucleotides: TGTGCCAGCTCACCTAGGACAGGGGGTGACTCCTACGAGCAGTACTTC.

This rearrangement joins TRBV28 to TRBJ1-2, with 9 bases fitting TRBD1. This CDR3 has 17 amino acids. Germline V gene data show CDR1 as MDHEN and CDR2 as SYDVKM. V lost 7 bases to trimming and J lost 7 bases; unmatched junction nucleotides: 19. The CDR3 DNA reads TGTGCCAGCAATGCCGGGACAGGGACCTCCCACTGGGGTGGCTACACCTTC. Protein sequence: CASNAGTGTSHWGGYTF.

This clone came up a few times. The chain carries TRBV19 and TRBJ1-2, with D unclear. CDR1 is LNHDA and CDR2 is SQIVND in the germline V gene (reference sequence). The CDR3 is 13 amino acids. V lost 3 bases to trimming and J lost 4 bases, with 9 bases between them. CDR3 protein: CASSINFGYGYTF. CDR3 bases: TGTGCCAGTAGTATTAATTTCGGCTATGGCTACACCTTC.

The V gene is TRBV5-4, the J gene TRBJ2-7; 9 positions agree with TRBD1. Germline CDR1 SGHNT, CDR2 YYREEE (reference sequence). V lost 5 bases and J lost 6; bases outside the gene matches: 15. CDR3 length: 16 residues. The DNA of the CDR3 is TGTGCCAGCAGGCCGGGACAGGGTTCATTTTTGGGCGAGCAGTACTTC. Amino acids: CASRPGQGSFLGEQYF.

With regard to this clone: Relative to the germline gene, one junction end is altered; a read error may explain this. J is TRBJ1-2 and V is TRBV2; 9 positions match TRBD1. This CDR3 comprises 12 residues. Per the germline V gene, CDR1 is SNHLY and CDR2 is FYNNEI. The CDR3 here is CASSGWTGAGVF. The CDR3 region has the DNA TGTGCCAGCAGTGGTTGGACAGGGGCCGGGGTCTTC.

In nucleotides, the CDR3 is TGTGCCAGTGGGAGAGACACTTTAGCCAAAAACATTCAGTACTTC. It codes for CASGRDTLAKNIQYF. The rearrangement uses TRBV11-2 and TRBJ2-4; D may be TRBD2 (5 bases). The length of the CDR3 is 15 residues. Trimming cost V 9 bases and J 0 bases, with 15 bases left between them. CDR1 is SGHAT, CDR2 FQNNGV, per germline.

V and J are TRBV27 and TRBJ2-7; 7 bases map to TRBD2. With V trimmed by 1 base and J by 4 bases, 4 bases remained unmatched. The CDR3 has 14 amino acids. Germline CDR1 reads MNHEY; CDR2 reads SMNVEV (reference sequence). This CDR3 reads CASSLLAAGYEQYF. The DNA of the CDR3 is TGTGCCAGCAGTTTATTGGCAGCGGGGTACGAGCAGTACTTC.

The chain carries TRBV2 and TRBJ2-7, with TRBD1 matching 7 bases. V gave up 4 bases and J gave up 3 bases; unmatched junction bases: 3. The CDR3 runs to 13 residues. The germline V gene encodes CDR1 SNHLY and CDR2 FYNNEI. CDR3 sequence (DNA): TGTGCCAGCAGTGGACAGGGTTACTACGAGCAGTACTTC. Encoded protein: CASSGQGYYEQYF.